This T cell receptor (beta chain) is from a study of T cell responses to AZD1222 COVID-19 vaccine. Whole-study results and caveats: The donor cohort was predominantly white British with a female majority, and clonal diversity may have been underestimated. Reportedly, nearly half of unique spike TCRs recognized epitopes outside B.1.351/B.1.1.7 mutations.

Germline trimming cut 4 bases from V and 3 bases from J; bases unmatched to any gene: 7. CDR1 and CDR2 from the germline V gene are LGHDT and YNNKEL (reference sequence). The CDR3 runs 15 residues. Sequencing was performed with immunoSEQ multiplex PCR; in TCRdb, only in-frame clones are kept and a portion is missing. The table has roughly 200,000 clones, 88% seen once. As for this clone: Its antigen is not identified.

Sequenced here: peripheral blood, sampled on day 0 of AZD1222 vaccination. This clonotype was obtained from an adult in good health. This chain connects TRBV3-1 (or the pseudogene TRBV3-2) to TRBJ1-1; 8 nucleotides agree with TRBD1. Written as DNA, the CDR3 is TGTGCCAGCAGCCCGAGACAGGGGACCTACACTGAAGCTTTCTTT. Protein product: CASSPRQGTYTEAFF.